This is a list of T cell receptor beta chains from one sample in a study of blood T cell repertoires in COVID-19. Data came from immunoSEQ multiplex PCR; TCRdb stores just in-frame clones and leaves some out. This sample has some 250,000 clones, with roughly 81% found just once. The sequenced material came from peripheral blood. These receptor sequences come from a woman older than 75 with COVID-19, enrolled during active disease. Both conserved end residues are part of each CDR3. D genes are given only for firm matches. The size of a clone is reported for some rows only, either as once, few or many, or as a class for expanded clones.

clone_size: -
v_call: TRBV7-2
d_call: TRBD2
j_call: TRBJ2-3
cdr3_nt: TGTGCCAGCAGCTTAAATAGCGGGGTCACAGATACGCAGTATTTT
cdr3_aa: CASSLNSGVTDTQYF

clone_size: few
v_call: TRBV2
d_call: -
j_call: TRBJ1-5
cdr3_nt: TGTGCCAGCAGTGGGCAGGTTAGCAATCAGCCCCAGCATTTT
cdr3_aa: CASSGQVSNQPQHF

clone_size: -
v_call: TRBV21-1
d_call: -
j_call: TRBJ2-1
cdr3_nt: TGTGCCAGCAGCGTAAAGTGGGGGCTAGCGGGGAACTCCTACAATGAGCAGTTCTTC
cdr3_aa: CASSVKWGLAGNSYNEQFF

clone_size: -
v_call: TRBV5-3
d_call: TRBD1
j_call: TRBJ1-1
cdr3_nt: TGTGCCACGAGGGACAGGAGCGCTGAAGCTTTCTTT
cdr3_aa: CATRDRSAEAFF

clone_size: -
v_call: TRBV2
d_call: -
j_call: TRBJ1-5
cdr3_nt: TGTGCCAGCAGTGATTCGGCAGGGTCCATACCAAATAGCAATCAGCCCCAGCATTTT
cdr3_aa: CASSDSAGSIPNSNQPQHF

clone_size: -
v_call: TRBV12-3/TRBV12-4
d_call: -
j_call: TRBJ1-5
cdr3_nt: TGTGCCAGCCGGGGGACGAGCAATCAGCCCCAGCATTTT
cdr3_aa: CASRGTSNQPQHF

clone_size: -
v_call: TRBV5-4
d_call: -
j_call: TRBJ2-7
cdr3_nt: TGTGCCAGCAGCTTGGGGACAGTTAGCTCCTACGAGCAGTACTTC
cdr3_aa: CASSLGTVSSYEQYF

clone_size: -
v_call: TRBV7-2
d_call: -
j_call: TRBJ2-7
cdr3_nt: TGTGCCAGCAGTAATCGCGACTTTACCTACGAGCAGTACTTC
cdr3_aa: CASSNRDFTYEQYF

clone_size: -
v_call: TRBV4-3
d_call: TRBD2
j_call: TRBJ2-1
cdr3_nt: TGCGCCAGCAGCCAAGATCCGGGGAGCGGGACTTACAATGAGCAGTTCTTC
cdr3_aa: CASSQDPGSGTYNEQFF

clone_size: few
v_call: TRBV5-1
d_call: -
j_call: TRBJ2-7
cdr3_nt: TGCGCCAGCAGCGTCGGGAGCTCCTACGAGCAGTACTTC
cdr3_aa: CASSVGSSYEQYF

clone_size: -
v_call: TRBV5-1
d_call: TRBD1
j_call: TRBJ1-2
cdr3_nt: TGCGCCAGCAGCTCGACAGGGGATTATGGCTACACCTTC
cdr3_aa: CASSSTGDYGYTF

clone_size: -
v_call: TRBV3-1/TRBV3-2
d_call: TRBD1
j_call: TRBJ1-2
cdr3_nt: TGTGCCAGCAGCCAAGTACAGGGGATTGACGGCTACACCTTC
cdr3_aa: CASSQVQGIDGYTF

clone_size: -
v_call: TRBV5-1
d_call: TRBD2
j_call: TRBJ2-1
cdr3_nt: TGCGCCAGCAAGCGGGAGGTCTACAATGAGCAGTTCTTC
cdr3_aa: CASKREVYNEQFF

clone_size: few
v_call: TRBV7-2
d_call: TRBD2
j_call: TRBJ2-2
cdr3_nt: TGTGCCAGCAGCTTGGGTCTAGCGGGGGGCGGGGAGCTGTTTTTT
cdr3_aa: CASSLGLAGGGELFF

clone_size: few
v_call: TRBV9
d_call: -
j_call: TRBJ1-2
cdr3_nt: TGTGCCAGCAGCGGTAGCCCGGGGAGGGACCCCGTAAAGGAGGGCTACACCTTC
cdr3_aa: CASSGSPGRDPVKEGYTF

clone_size: -
v_call: TRBV6-5
d_call: -
j_call: TRBJ1-6
cdr3_nt: TGTGCCAGCAGGGACACTTATAATTCACCCCTCCACTTT
cdr3_aa: CASRDTYNSPLHF

clone_size: -
v_call: TRBV4-2
d_call: -
j_call: TRBJ2-3
cdr3_nt: TGTGCCAGCAGCCAAGATTTCCAGGGTAGGAATACGCAGTATTTT
cdr3_aa: CASSQDFQGRNTQYF

clone_size: -
v_call: TRBV7-9
d_call: -
j_call: TRBJ1-1
cdr3_nt: TGTGCCAGCAGCTTGGGACAAGGGGTCACTGAAGCTTTCTTT
cdr3_aa: CASSLGQGVTEAFF

clone_size: -
v_call: TRBV28
d_call: -
j_call: TRBJ1-5
cdr3_nt: TGTGCCAGCAGCCCCTTTAGGGGCTATCAGCCCCAGCATTTT
cdr3_aa: CASSPFRGYQPQHF